The sequence of this T cell receptor (beta chain) was determined in a study of T cell repertoires in cytomegalovirus infection (dated by TCRdb to the late 2010s). About the full investigation: Peptide stimulations targeted recently identified HLA-C-restricted CMV epitopes, whose presentation resists viral immunomodulation, together with well-studied HLA-B-restricted epitopes. Because public TCR beta signatures pointed to carriage of CMV infection together with the matching HLA type, the HLA type of each donor mattered for the analysis. The paper as a whole reports these results and caveats: The ex vivo response was dominated by HLA-C-restricted CMV-specific TCR beta clonotypes, which also provided the single most frequent clonotype in two of eight donors. Carriers of CMV infection plus the relevant HLA type were discriminated by the cumulative frequency of public TCR beta family members in the study cohort and in an independent roughly 370-donor cohort.

This sample's treatment or condition label indicates: in vitro stimulation with specific CMV peptide epitopes to enrich CMV-specific T cells. Turning to this clonotype: No cognate antigen has been identified for it. No clone much larger than this one lies a single base away; base qualities are absent.

The sequencer listed for this sample is Illumina HiSeq 1500. The public reads were reprocessed in TCRdb via fastp at Q25 and MiXCR, keeping in-frame beta chains. Every entry covers one CDR3 protein and lists the most common genes and DNA from its rows. In all, the sample holds about 830,000 distinct CDR3 sequences, and 32% of those were seen once. The ten largest clones take up around 11% of the sample. The CDR3 has 14 amino acids, counting the end cysteine and phenylalanine. Just CDR3 DNA is preserved here, 42 bases in frame from base 1. Reading the germline V gene (reference sequence) gives CDR1 MNHEY and CDR2 SMNVEV. A distance of 15 bases separates the germline ends of V and J, which lose 5 bases and 6 bases respectively.

The TCR sequence derives from a human donor in good health (CMV status not recorded). Some clones in this sample may be carry-over from other donors' samples. Here the chain combines TRBV27 and TRBJ2-3, with the D gene not confidently named. The sequences come from cultured CD8+ T cells from PBMCs, collected from culture after CMV antigen stimulation. CDR3 protein: CASSVLDLPDTQYF. In nucleotides, the sequence is TGTGCCAGCAGTGTGTTAGACCTTCCGGATACGCAGTATTTT.